The sequence of this T cell receptor beta chain was determined in a study of T cells after yellow fever vaccination. Across the study: It was SMART-Seq v4 Ultra Low Input that prepared the fractions with low cell numbers.

Study results and limitations: Only a small proportion of the clonotypes turned up in both the CD4 and the CD8 compartments, likely arising from convergent recombination. A faster peak, day 5 versus 15, was reached by the weaker secondary response.

TCRdb reprocessed the 5' RACE reads with MiXCR, giving one entry per CDR3 protein. Here the sample spans about 360,000 distinct CDR3 sequences, 6% to 8% being singletons. This clonotype appeared a few times. What it recognizes is unknown. This CDR3 comprises 11 residues. The V and J ends lost 6 bases and 7 bases respectively, with 9 bases between them. Germline values: CDR1 SQVTM, CDR2 ANQGSEA. The clonotype originates from a man aged 25-40 years who received the YFV17D yellow fever vaccine. Material: PBMCs, obtained 5 days after the yellow fever booster vaccination. The chain employs TRBV29-1 and TRBJ2-2, with D hard to call. This chain's CDR3 is CSVVGFGELFF. The DNA of the CDR3 is TGCAGCGTAGTTGGGTTCGGGGAGCTGTTTTTT.